These T cell receptor beta chains were read from a single sample in a study of T cells after yellow fever vaccination. TCRdb reanalysed the 5' RACE reads using MiXCR and keeps one entry per CDR3 protein. The repertoire holds just under 600,000 distinct CDR3 sequences, with around an eighth as singletons. The specimen comprised PBMCs, sampled on the day of the yellow fever booster vaccination. The receptors come from a man aged 25-45 years who received the YFV17D yellow fever vaccine. CDR3s include the opening cysteine and the closing phenylalanine or tryptophan. D genes are given only for firm matches. Size is stated for part of the rows, as once, few or many counts, or as a class when the clone is expanded.

V: TRBV10-2
size: NA
D: TRBD1
J: TRBJ2-5
CDR3: CASAEGQGRRTQYF
DNA: TGCGCCAGCGCCGAAGGACAGGGGCGACGGACCCAGTACTTC

V: TRBV7-2
size: few
D: NA
J: TRBJ2-5
CDR3: CASSLDANLGTQYF
DNA: TGTGCCAGCAGCTTAGACGCAAACCTAGGGACCCAGTACTTC

V: TRBV19
size: few
D: NA
J: TRBJ1-5
CDR3: CASSIAGVDQPQHF
DNA: TGTGCCAGTAGTATTGCGGGGGTCGATCAGCCCCAGCATTTT

V: TRBV5-4
size: NA
D: NA
J: TRBJ2-3
CDR3: CASSLDEIREDTQYF
DNA: TGTGCCAGCAGCTTGGATGAAATACGTGAAGATACGCAGTATTTT

V: TRBV20-1
size: few
D: TRBD2
J: TRBJ2-5
CDR3: CSASLAGGGETQYF
DNA: TGCAGTGCGTCACTAGCGGGAGGTGGAGAGACCCAGTACTTC

V: TRBV5-4
size: few
D: NA
J: TRBJ2-1
CDR3: CASSPARRENNEQFF
DNA: TGTGCCAGCAGCCCTGCCCGGCGGGAAAACAATGAGCAGTTCTTC

V: TRBV14
size: few
D: TRBD2
J: TRBJ2-1
CDR3: CASSQGGTSGEQFF
DNA: TGTGCCAGCAGCCAGGGCGGGACTAGCGGTGAGCAGTTCTTC

V: TRBV6-1
size: NA
D: NA
J: TRBJ2-7
CDR3: CASKMGPSYEQYF
DNA: TGTGCCAGCAAGATGGGTCCATCCTACGAGCAGTACTTC

V: TRBV29-1
size: many
D: TRBD2
J: TRBJ2-3
CDR3: CSESRDYSTDTQYF
DNA: TGCAGCGAGTCGCGGGACTACAGCACAGATACGCAGTATTTT

V: TRBV20-1
size: NA
D: NA
J: TRBJ2-7
CDR3: CSATGTEHYEQYF
DNA: TGCAGTGCCACCGGGACGGAGCACTACGAGCAGTACTTC

V: TRBV29-1
size: many
D: NA
J: TRBJ2-7
CDR3: CSVEDLSDEQYF
DNA: TGCAGCGTTGAAGATCTAAGCGACGAGCAGTACTTC

V: TRBV7-9
size: few
D: TRBD1
J: TRBJ1-1
CDR3: CASSFRDRGTEAFF
DNA: TGTGCCAGCAGCTTTCGGGACAGGGGTACTGAAGCTTTCTTT

V: TRBV28
size: many
D: NA
J: TRBJ2-5
CDR3: CASSFPALETQYF
DNA: TGTGCCAGCAGTTTCCCCGCCTTAGAGACCCAGTACTTC

V: TRBV15
size: few
D: TRBD2
J: TRBJ2-1
CDR3: CATSRVLADNNEQFF
DNA: TGTGCCACCAGCAGAGTGCTAGCGGACAACAATGAGCAGTTCTTC

V: TRBV10-3
size: few
D: NA
J: TRBJ2-4
CDR3: CAISEGAKNIQYF
DNA: TGTGCCATCAGTGAGGGGGCCAAAAACATTCAGTACTTC

V: TRBV5-4
size: few
D: NA
J: TRBJ2-3
CDR3: CASSPHSGVDTQYF
DNA: TGTGCCAGCAGCCCCCATTCAGGGGTAGATACGCAGTATTTT

V: TRBV20-1
size: NA
D: TRBD2
J: TRBJ2-1
CDR3: CSARFGGGLGFF
DNA: TGCAGTGCCAGATTCGGGGGGGGCCTCGGTTTCTTC

V: TRBV12-3/TRBV12-4
size: few
D: TRBD1
J: TRBJ2-7
CDR3: CASQGGTGGYEQYF
DNA: TGTGCCAGCCAAGGGGGGACAGGGGGTTACGAGCAGTACTTC

V: TRBV5-4
size: NA
D: NA
J: TRBJ1-1
CDR3: CASSLGGYQMNTEAFF
DNA: TGTGCCAGCAGCTTGGGCGGATATCAGATGAACACTGAAGCTTTCTTT

V: TRBV20-1
size: NA
D: NA
J: TRBJ2-7
CDR3: CSASSDRAYEQYF
DNA: TGCAGTGCTAGTTCGGACCGTGCCTACGAGCAGTACTTC

V: TRBV19
size: few
D: TRBD2
J: TRBJ2-1
CDR3: CASRPGTSGDNEQFF
DNA: TGTGCCAGTAGACCCGGGACTAGCGGAGACAATGAGCAGTTCTTC

V: TRBV10-1
size: few
D: NA
J: TRBJ1-3
CDR3: CASSEEGPGNTIYF
DNA: TGCGCCAGCAGTGAAGAAGGGCCGGGAAACACCATATATTTT

V: TRBV24-1
size: NA
D: TRBD1
J: TRBJ2-1
CDR3: CATSETGFQGEQFF
DNA: TGTGCCACCAGTGAGACAGGGTTCCAGGGTGAGCAGTTCTTC

V: TRBV20-1
size: few
D: TRBD2
J: TRBJ2-3
CDR3: CSARIAGPTDTQYF
DNA: TGCAGTGCGAGAATAGCGGGACCCACAGATACGCAGTATTTT

V: TRBV5-4
size: NA
D: NA
J: TRBJ2-5
CDR3: CASSEEGLPRETQYF
DNA: TGTGCCAGCAGCGAGGAGGGACTCCCCAGGGAGACCCAGTACTTC

V: TRBV9
size: few
D: NA
J: TRBJ1-1
CDR3: CASSVAQNTEAFF
DNA: TGTGCCAGCAGCGTAGCCCAGAACACTGAAGCTTTCTTT

V: TRBV6-1
size: few
D: TRBD2
J: TRBJ2-1
CDR3: CASSPSWRGASYNEQFF
DNA: TGTGCCAGCAGTCCTTCTTGGCGGGGGGCTTCCTACAATGAGCAGTTCTTC

V: TRBV12-3/TRBV12-4
size: few
D: NA
J: TRBJ1-1
CDR3: CASRRGEGTEAFF
DNA: TGTGCCAGCAGGCGAGGGGAGGGCACTGAAGCTTTCTTT

V: TRBV19
size: NA
D: TRBD1
J: TRBJ2-7
CDR3: CASSWTGPGEQYF
DNA: TGTGCCAGTAGTTGGACAGGGCCGGGCGAGCAGTACTTC

V: TRBV12-3/TRBV12-4
size: NA
D: NA
J: TRBJ2-3
CDR3: CASSFGSPSDTDTQYF
DNA: TGTGCCAGCAGTTTCGGGTCTCCCTCAGACACAGATACGCAGTATTTT

V: TRBV7-2
size: NA
D: TRBD1
J: TRBJ1-5
CDR3: CASSRDRVFGNQPQHF
DNA: TGTGCCAGCAGCAGAGACAGGGTCTTCGGCAATCAGCCCCAGCATTTT

V: TRBV10-2
size: few
D: TRBD1
J: TRBJ2-4
CDR3: CASGQGSSVLAKNIQYF
DNA: TGCGCCAGCGGACAGGGAAGTTCGGTTTTAGCCAAAAACATTCAGTACTTC

V: TRBV6-1
size: NA
D: NA
J: TRBJ2-2
CDR3: CASSRRTDFTGELFF
DNA: TGTGCCAGCAGTAGGCGGACGGACTTCACCGGGGAGCTGTTTTTT

V: TRBV7-2
size: NA
D: TRBD1
J: TRBJ1-6
CDR3: CASSLGGTGRSPLHF
DNA: TGTGCCAGCAGCTTAGGAGGGACAGGGCGGTCACCCCTCCACTTT

V: TRBV4-3
size: NA
D: TRBD1
J: TRBJ2-5
CDR3: CASSQYRGKQETQYF
DNA: TGCGCCAGCAGCCAATACAGGGGAAAACAAGAGACCCAGTACTTC

V: TRBV3-1
size: many
D: TRBD2
J: TRBJ2-5
CDR3: CASSDTLAGQETQYF
DNA: TGTGCCAGCAGCGATACGCTAGCGGGACAAGAGACCCAGTACTTC

V: TRBV28
size: many
D: NA
J: TRBJ1-4
CDR3: CASSSQPGRGATEKLFF
DNA: TGTGCCAGCAGTTCCCAACCAGGTCGGGGGGCGACTGAAAAACTGTTTTTT

V: TRBV7-2
size: NA
D: NA
J: TRBJ2-7
CDR3: CASSLSPGFEQYF
DNA: TGTGCCAGCAGCTTAAGCCCCGGGTTCGAGCAGTACTTC

V: TRBV29-1
size: NA
D: NA
J: TRBJ2-5
CDR3: CSVELGQETQYF
DNA: TGCAGCGTTGAACTGGGGCAAGAGACCCAGTACTTC

V: TRBV6-1
size: NA
D: NA
J: TRBJ2-6
CDR3: CASRGGGANVLTF
DNA: TGTGCCAGCAGGGGCGGTGGGGCCAACGTCCTGACTTTC

V: TRBV12-3/TRBV12-4
size: NA
D: TRBD2
J: TRBJ2-7
CDR3: CASSPTSGKGSYEQYF
DNA: TGTGCCAGCAGTCCGACTAGCGGGAAGGGGTCCTACGAGCAGTACTTC

V: TRBV5-1
size: many
D: NA
J: TRBJ2-7
CDR3: CASSPGPSYEQYF
DNA: TGCGCCAGCAGCCCCGGTCCTTCCTACGAGCAGTACTTC

V: TRBV29-1
size: NA
D: NA
J: TRBJ2-2
CDR3: CSVTGTRSGELFF
DNA: TGCAGCGTCACCGGGACTCGGAGCGGGGAGCTGTTTTTT

V: TRBV7-2
size: few
D: TRBD1
J: TRBJ2-5
CDR3: CASSLGATGFQETQYF
DNA: TGTGCCAGCAGCTTAGGAGCGACAGGGTTTCAAGAGACCCAGTACTTC

V: TRBV10-3
size: NA
D: TRBD2
J: TRBJ2-7
CDR3: CAIRQAGESYEQYF
DNA: TGTGCCATCAGGCAAGCGGGAGAGTCCTACGAGCAGTACTTC

V: TRBV11-2
size: few
D: NA
J: TRBJ1-4
CDR3: CASSRATNEKLFF
DNA: TGTGCCAGCAGCCGAGCAACTAATGAAAAACTGTTTTTT

V: TRBV6-2/TRBV6-3
size: NA
D: TRBD1
J: TRBJ2-6
CDR3: CASSDPTGEPFFGANVLTF
DNA: TGTGCCAGCAGCGACCCGACAGGGGAGCCCTTCTTTGGGGCCAACGTCCTGACTTTC